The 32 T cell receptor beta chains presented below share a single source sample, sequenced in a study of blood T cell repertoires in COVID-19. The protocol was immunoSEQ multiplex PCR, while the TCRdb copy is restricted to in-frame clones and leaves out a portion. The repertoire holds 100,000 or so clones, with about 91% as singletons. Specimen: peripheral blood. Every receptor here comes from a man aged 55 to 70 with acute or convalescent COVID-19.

CDR3 residues: CASSIYGLQETQYF. The CDR3 coding sequence is TGTGCCAGTAGTATTTACGGACTACAAGAGACCCAGTACTTC. J is TRBJ2-5 and V is TRBV19; D is possibly TRBD2 (6 bases). Trimming cost V 3 bases and J 2 bases, with 10 bases left between them. The V gene's germline CDR1 is LNHDA and CDR2 SQIVND (reference sequence). The CDR3 is 14 residues long.

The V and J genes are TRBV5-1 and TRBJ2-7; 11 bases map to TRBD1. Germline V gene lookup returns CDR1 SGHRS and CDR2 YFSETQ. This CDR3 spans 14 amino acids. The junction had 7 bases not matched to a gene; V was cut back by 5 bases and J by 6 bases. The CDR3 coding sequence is TGCGCCAGCAGTTCGGACAGGGGGCGAGTCGAGCAGTACTTC. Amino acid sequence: CASSSDRGRVEQYF.

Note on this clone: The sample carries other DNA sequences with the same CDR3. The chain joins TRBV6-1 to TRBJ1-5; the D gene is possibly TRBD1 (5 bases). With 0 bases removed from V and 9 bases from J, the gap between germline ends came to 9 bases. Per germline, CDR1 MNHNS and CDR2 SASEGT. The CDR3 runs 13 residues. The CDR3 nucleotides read TGTGCCAGCAGTGAAGCCCAGGGCGGGCCCCAGCATTTT. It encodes CASSEAQGGPQHF.

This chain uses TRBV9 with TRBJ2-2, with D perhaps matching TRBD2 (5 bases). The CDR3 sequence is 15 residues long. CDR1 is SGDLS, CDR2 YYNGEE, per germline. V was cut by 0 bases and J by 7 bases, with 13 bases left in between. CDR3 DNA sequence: TGTGCCAGCAGCGTAGAAGCTAGCATGGGCGGGGAGCTGTTTTTT. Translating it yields CASSVEASMGGELFF.

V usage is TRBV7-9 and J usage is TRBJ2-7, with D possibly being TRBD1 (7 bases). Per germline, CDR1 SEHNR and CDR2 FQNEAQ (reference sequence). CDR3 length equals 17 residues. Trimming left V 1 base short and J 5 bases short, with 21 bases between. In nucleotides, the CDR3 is TGTGCCAGCAGCTTAGTTCTCACGACAGGGACTTTCGACGAGCAGTACTTC. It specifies CASSLVLTTGTFDEQYF.

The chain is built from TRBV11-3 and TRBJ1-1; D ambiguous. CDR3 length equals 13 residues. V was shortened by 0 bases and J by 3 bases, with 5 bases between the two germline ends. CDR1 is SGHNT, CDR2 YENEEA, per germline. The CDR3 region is CASSLDPYTEAFF. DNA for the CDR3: TGTGCCAGCAGCTTAGATCCATACACTGAAGCTTTCTTT.

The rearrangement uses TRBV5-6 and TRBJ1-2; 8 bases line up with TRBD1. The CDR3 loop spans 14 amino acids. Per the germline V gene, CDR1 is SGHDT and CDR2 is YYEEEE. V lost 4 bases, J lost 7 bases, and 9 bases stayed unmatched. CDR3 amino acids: CASSPPTGEFGYTF. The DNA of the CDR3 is TGTGCCAGCAGCCCTCCGACAGGGGAATTTGGCTACACCTTC.

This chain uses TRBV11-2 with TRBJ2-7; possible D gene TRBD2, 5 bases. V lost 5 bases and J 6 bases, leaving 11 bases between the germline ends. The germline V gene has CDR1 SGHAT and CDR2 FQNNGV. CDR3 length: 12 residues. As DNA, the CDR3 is TGTGCCAGCAGCCACGTTCGGGGCGAGCAGTACTTC. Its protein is CASSHVRGEQYF.

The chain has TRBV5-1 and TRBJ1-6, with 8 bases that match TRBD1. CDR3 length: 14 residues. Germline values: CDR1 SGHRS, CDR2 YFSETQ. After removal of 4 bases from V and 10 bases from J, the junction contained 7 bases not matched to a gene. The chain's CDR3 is CASSPRGQNSPLHF. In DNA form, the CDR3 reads TGCGCCAGCAGCCCCAGGGGGCAGAACTCACCCCTCCACTTT.

CDR3 region: CASSRQGVSLEQYF. In nucleotides, the CDR3 is TGTGCCAGTAGTAGACAGGGGGTAAGTTTAGAGCAGTACTTC. The chain has TRBV19 and TRBJ2-7; 9 positions match TRBD1. The germline V gene encodes CDR1 LNHDA and CDR2 SQIVND (reference sequence). Unmatched junction bases numbered 8, after V lost 4 bases and J lost 7 bases. CDR3 size: 14 residues. The full variable domain, completed using reference TRBV19 and TRBJ2-7, is DGGITQSPKYLFRKEGQNVTLSCEQNLNHDAMYWYRQDPGQGLRLIYYSQIVNDFQKGDIAEGYSVSREKKESFPLTVTSAQKNPTAFYLCASSRQGVSLEQYFGPGTRLTVT.

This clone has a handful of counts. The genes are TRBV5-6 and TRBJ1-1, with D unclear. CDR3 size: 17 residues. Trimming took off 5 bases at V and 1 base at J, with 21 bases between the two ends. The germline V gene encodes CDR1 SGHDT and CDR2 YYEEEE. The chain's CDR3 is CASSGRTELVSNTEAFF. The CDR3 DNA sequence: TGTGCCAGCAGTGGGAGGACTGAGTTAGTTTCGAACACTGAAGCTTTCTTT.

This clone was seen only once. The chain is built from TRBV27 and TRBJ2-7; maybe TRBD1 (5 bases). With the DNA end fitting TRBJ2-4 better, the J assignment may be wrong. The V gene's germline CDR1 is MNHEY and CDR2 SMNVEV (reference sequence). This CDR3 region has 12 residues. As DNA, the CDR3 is TGTGCCAGCAGTTTACAGGGTCCCATTCAGTACTTC. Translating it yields CASSLQGPIQYF.

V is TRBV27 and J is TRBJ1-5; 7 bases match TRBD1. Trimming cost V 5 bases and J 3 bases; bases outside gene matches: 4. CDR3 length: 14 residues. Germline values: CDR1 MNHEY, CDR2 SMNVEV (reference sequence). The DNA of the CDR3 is TGTGCCAGCAGTACGACAGGGTACAATCAGCCCCAGCATTTT. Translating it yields CASSTTGYNQPQHF.

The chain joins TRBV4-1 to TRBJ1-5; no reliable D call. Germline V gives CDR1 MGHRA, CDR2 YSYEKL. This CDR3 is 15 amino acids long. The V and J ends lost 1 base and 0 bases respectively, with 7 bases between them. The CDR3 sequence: CASSQGHYSNQPQHF. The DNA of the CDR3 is TGCGCCAGCAGCCAAGGGCACTATAGCAATCAGCCCCAGCATTTT.

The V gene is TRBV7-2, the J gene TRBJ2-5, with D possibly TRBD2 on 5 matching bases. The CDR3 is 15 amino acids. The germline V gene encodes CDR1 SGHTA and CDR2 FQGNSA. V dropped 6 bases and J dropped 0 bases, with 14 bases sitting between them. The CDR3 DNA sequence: TGTGCCAGCAGTCTGTCGTACGGGGACCAAGAGACCCAGTACTTC. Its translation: CASSLSYGDQETQYF.

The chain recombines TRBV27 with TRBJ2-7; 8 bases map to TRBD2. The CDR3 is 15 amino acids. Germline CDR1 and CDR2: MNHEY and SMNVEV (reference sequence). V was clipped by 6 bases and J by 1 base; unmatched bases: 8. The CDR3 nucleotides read TGTGCCAGCAGGGCCGGGACTAGGGTATCCTACGAGCAGTACTTC. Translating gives CASRAGTRVSYEQYF.

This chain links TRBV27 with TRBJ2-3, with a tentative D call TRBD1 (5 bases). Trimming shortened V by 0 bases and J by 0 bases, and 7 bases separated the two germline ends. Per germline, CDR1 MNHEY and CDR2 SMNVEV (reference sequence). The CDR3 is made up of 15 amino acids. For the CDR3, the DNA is TGTGCCAGCAGTTTATCGGCAGGGAGCACAGATACGCAGTATTTT. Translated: CASSLSAGSTDTQYF.

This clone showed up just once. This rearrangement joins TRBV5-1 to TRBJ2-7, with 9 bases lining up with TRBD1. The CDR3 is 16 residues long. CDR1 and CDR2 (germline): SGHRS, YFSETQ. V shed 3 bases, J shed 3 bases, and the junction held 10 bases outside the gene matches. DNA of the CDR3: TGCGCCAGCAGCTCCGGACAGGGGAGACGCGTCTACGAGCAGTACTTC. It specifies CASSSGQGRRVYEQYF.

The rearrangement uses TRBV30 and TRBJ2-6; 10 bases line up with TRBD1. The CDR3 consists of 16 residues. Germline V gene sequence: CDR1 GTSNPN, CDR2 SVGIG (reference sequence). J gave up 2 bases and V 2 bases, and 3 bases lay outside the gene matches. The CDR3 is CAWSIGQGAGANVLTF. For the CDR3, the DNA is TGTGCCTGGAGTATCGGACAGGGGGCTGGGGCCAACGTCCTGACTTTC.

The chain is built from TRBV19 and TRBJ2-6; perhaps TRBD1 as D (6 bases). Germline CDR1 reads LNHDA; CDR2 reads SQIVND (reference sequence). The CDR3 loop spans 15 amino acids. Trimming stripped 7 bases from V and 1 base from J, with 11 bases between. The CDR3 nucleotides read TGTGCCAGTACTTCCGGACAGTCTGGGGCCAACGTCCTGACTTTC. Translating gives CASTSGQSGANVLTF.

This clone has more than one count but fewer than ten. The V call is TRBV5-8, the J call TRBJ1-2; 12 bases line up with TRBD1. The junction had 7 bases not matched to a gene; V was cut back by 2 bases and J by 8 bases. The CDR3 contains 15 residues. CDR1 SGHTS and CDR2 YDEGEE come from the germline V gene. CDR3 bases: TGTGCCAGCAGCTTTACCGGGACAGGGGGCTTCGGCTACACCTTC. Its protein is CASSFTGTGGFGYTF.

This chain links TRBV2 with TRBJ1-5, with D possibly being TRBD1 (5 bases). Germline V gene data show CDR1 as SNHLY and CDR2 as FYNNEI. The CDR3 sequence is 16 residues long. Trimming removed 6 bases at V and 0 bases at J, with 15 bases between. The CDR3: CASRVQGANSNQPQHF. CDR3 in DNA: TGTGCCAGCAGGGTTCAAGGGGCAAATAGCAATCAGCCCCAGCATTTT. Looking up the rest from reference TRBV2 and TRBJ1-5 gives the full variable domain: EPEVTQTPSHQVTQMGQEVILRCVPISNHLYFYWYRQILGQKVEFLVSFYNNEISEKSEIFDDQFSVERPDGSNFTLKIRSTKLEDSAMYFCASRVQGANSNQPQHFGDGTRLSIL.

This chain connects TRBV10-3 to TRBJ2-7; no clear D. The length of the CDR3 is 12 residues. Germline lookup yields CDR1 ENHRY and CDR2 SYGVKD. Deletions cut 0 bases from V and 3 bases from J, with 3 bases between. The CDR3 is CAISESSYEQYF. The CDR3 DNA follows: TGTGCCATCAGTGAGTCGAGCTACGAGCAGTACTTC.

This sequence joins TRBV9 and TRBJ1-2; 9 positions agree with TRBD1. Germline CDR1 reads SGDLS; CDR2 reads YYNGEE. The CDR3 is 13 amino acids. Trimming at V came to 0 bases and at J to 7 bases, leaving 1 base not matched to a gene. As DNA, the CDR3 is TGTGCCAGCAGCGTAGACAGGGGGCTTGGCTACACCTTC. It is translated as CASSVDRGLGYTF.

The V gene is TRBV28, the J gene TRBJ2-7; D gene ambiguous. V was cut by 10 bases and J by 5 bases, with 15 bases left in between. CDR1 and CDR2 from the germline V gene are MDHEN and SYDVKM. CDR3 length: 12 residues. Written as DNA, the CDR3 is TGTGCCACCTTCTCCCCCCCTAACGAGCAGTACTTC. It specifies CATFSPPNEQYF.

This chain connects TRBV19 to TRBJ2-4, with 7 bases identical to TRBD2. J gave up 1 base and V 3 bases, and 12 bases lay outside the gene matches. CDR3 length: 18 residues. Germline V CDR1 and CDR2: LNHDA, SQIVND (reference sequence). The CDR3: CASSIGLVGGIAKNIQYF. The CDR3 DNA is TGTGCCAGTAGTATCGGACTAGTCGGTGGTATTGCCAAAAACATTCAGTACTTC. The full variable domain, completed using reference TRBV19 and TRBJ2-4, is DGGITQSPKYLFRKEGQNVTLSCEQNLNHDAMYWYRQDPGQGLRLIYYSQIVNDFQKGDIAEGYSVSREKKESFPLTVTSAQKNPTAFYLCASSIGLVGGIAKNIQYFGAGTRLSVL.

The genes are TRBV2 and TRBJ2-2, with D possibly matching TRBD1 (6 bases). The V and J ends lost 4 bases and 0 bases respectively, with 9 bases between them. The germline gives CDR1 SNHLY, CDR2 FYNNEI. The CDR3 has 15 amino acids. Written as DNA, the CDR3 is TGTGCCAGCAGTGTGGGACACTCGAACACCGGGGAGCTGTTTTTT. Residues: CASSVGHSNTGELFF.

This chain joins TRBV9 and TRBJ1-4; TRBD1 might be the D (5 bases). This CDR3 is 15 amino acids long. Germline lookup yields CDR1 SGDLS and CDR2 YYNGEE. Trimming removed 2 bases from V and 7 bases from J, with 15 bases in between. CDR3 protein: CASSVGRGAGEKLFF. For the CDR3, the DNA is TGTGCCAGCAGCGTGGGGAGGGGAGCGGGTGAAAAACTGTTTTTT.

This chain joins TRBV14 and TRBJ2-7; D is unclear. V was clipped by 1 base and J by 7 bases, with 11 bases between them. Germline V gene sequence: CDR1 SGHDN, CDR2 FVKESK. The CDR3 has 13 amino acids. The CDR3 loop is CASSQAEVWEQYF. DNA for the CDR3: TGTGCCAGCAGCCAAGCTGAGGTTTGGGAGCAGTACTTC.

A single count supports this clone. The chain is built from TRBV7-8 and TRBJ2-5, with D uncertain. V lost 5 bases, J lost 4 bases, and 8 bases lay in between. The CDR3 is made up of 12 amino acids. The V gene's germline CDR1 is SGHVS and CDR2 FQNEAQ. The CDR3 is CASSLARETQYF. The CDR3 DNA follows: TGTGCCAGCAGCCTGGCTAGAGAGACCCAGTACTTC. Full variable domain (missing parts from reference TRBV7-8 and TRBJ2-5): GAGVSQSPRYKVAKRGQDVALRCDPISGHVSLFWYQQALGQGPEFLTYFQNEAQLDKSGLPSDRFFAERPEGSVSTLKIQRTQQEDSAVYLCASSLARETQYFGPGTRLLVL.

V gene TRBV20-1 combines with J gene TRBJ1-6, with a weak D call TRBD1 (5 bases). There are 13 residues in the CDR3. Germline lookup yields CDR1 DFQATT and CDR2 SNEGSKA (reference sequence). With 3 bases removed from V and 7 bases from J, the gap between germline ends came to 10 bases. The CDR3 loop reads CSASGAENSPLHF. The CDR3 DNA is TGCAGTGCTAGTGGGGCTGAAAATTCACCCCTCCACTTT.

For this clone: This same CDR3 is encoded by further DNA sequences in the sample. CDR3 loop: CASSLRGLATYNEQFF. In DNA form, the CDR3 reads TGTGCCAGCAGTTTGAGGGGACTAGCGACCTACAATGAGCAGTTCTTC. V and J are TRBV27 and TRBJ2-1, with TRBD2 matching over 10 bases. Trimming cost V 3 bases and J 2 bases; bases outside gene matches: 4. The CDR3 is 16 residues long. Germline CDR1 MNHEY, CDR2 SMNVEV (reference sequence).